This TCR beta chain was sequenced during a study of beta chain features in type 1 diabetes (dated by TCRdb to the late 2010s). With regard to the full study: No differences in mean age, gender distribution, total cell number or subset yield were found between patients and healthy donors. A total of roughly 100 million sorted cells were examined across all samples, and the number of cells per subset was strongly correlated with RNA yield. In the study, TCRB repertoires of sorted circulating CD4+ T cell subsets from recently diagnosed type 1 diabetes patients were compared with those of matched healthy donors. Regulatory and stem cell-like memory subsets were obtained from only 8 patients and about 8 healthy donors, while naive and central memory subsets were obtained from all 30 or so donors. Overall study outcomes, separate from this receptor: PCR might favor shorter templates, but patient and control samples were amplified and corrected together, so any skew would affect both groups equally. Because cDNA rather than genomic DNA was sequenced, highly expressing activated cells could have been over-represented, although no difference in activation and CD3 levels was found between groups. Fewer insertions and more nucleotide deletions at VDJ recombination sites were observed in patients with type 1 diabetes, implying thymic rearrangement abnormalities. Naive, central memory and regulatory TCRB repertoires appeared to be more alike among patients than among healthy donors. Because the HLA sub-analyses included only small numbers of individuals, any influence of HLA type on TCRB rearrangement was left unresolved. In all four CD4+ subsets, TCRB CDR3 length was moderately but significantly shorter in type 1 diabetes patients.

Each donor gave one peripheral blood draw, averaging roughly 100 mL, which was collected into heparinised tubes. Naive, central memory, regulatory and stem cell-like memory CD4+ T cells were sorted on a BD FACSAria II using a panel including CD45RO, CCR7, CD25, CD127, CD95 and CD27. Purity was above 98% for every sorted population. PBMCs were separated immediately by Lymphoprep density gradient centrifugation and were stained directly, without being cultured. So that batch effects would be minimized, each experiment stained and sorted samples in pairs, pairing one healthy donor with one patient. The entire amount of isolated RNA was reverse transcribed using the High Capacity cDNA Reverse Transcription Kit, so the sequenced TCRB transcripts were expressed ones. Deep immunoSEQ sequencing was applied to naive, central memory and regulatory T cell samples, giving an average of about 3.6 million total reads per sample. Sorted cells were lysed in RLT buffer and RNA was extracted with DNase-treated RNeasy Micro or Mini kits, depending on cell number. To prevent cross-contamination, every cell subset was processed on its own, while patient and healthy donor samples were processed together. The immunoSEQ multiplex PCR was used to amplify TCRB sequences from cDNA, yielding 87-bp fragments that span the CDR3 region. Sequencing of the amplicons was performed on the Illumina HiSeq platform. On the authors' methods: PCR bias was computationally corrected using synthetic template baselines, reads within Hamming distance 2 were collapsed, and singletons that could not be merged were discarded. Reads were aligned against IMGT so that V, D and J genes, CDR3 length and insertions or deletions at six rearrangement sites could be assigned. Within each subset, clonotype counts were normalized to sorted cell number, and only after that were true diversity and Gini coefficients computed with the tcR R package. Repertoire sharing was quantified using the overlap coefficient calculated on TCRB nucleotide sequences. Out-of-frame TCRB sequences from naive cells were analyzed as a proxy for the pre-selection repertoire. Here the immuneACCESS table is served through TCRdb, limited to in-frame sequences with V and J called. Missing clones are a known gap in these copies; in checked studies unresolved V genes cover under half, and the rest lacks a known reason. V, J and clone size derive from that table, while D and trimming were established from the DNA sequence. The sample table holds a few hundred thousand clones, of which 10% to 15% were seen once. The ten largest clones represent 0.0095% to 0.012% of the sample.

As for this clone: The target of this receptor is not known. No per-base quality is available; no much larger clone lies one base away.

Sequenced sample: naive CD4+ T cells from blood. Interpreted using the paper, the cell subset or site label stands for: true naive CD4+ T cells. The TCR originated in a woman under 30 with type 1 diabetes.

The CDR3: CASSGEAGGGGYGYTF. The nucleotide sequence reads as follows: TGTGCCAGCAGCGGAGAAGCAGGGGGTGGAGGTTATGGCTACACCTTC. This receptor chain uses TRBV9 and TRBJ1-2, with 7 bases matching TRBD1. The CDR3 contains 16 residues, cysteine and phenylalanine counted. Only the CDR3 DNA is retained, 48 bases long and in frame from the first base. The germline V and J ends show losses of 3 bases and 5 bases respectively, and no gene match explains 13 bases of the junction. Via the germline V gene, CDR1 is SGDLS and CDR2 YYNGEE.